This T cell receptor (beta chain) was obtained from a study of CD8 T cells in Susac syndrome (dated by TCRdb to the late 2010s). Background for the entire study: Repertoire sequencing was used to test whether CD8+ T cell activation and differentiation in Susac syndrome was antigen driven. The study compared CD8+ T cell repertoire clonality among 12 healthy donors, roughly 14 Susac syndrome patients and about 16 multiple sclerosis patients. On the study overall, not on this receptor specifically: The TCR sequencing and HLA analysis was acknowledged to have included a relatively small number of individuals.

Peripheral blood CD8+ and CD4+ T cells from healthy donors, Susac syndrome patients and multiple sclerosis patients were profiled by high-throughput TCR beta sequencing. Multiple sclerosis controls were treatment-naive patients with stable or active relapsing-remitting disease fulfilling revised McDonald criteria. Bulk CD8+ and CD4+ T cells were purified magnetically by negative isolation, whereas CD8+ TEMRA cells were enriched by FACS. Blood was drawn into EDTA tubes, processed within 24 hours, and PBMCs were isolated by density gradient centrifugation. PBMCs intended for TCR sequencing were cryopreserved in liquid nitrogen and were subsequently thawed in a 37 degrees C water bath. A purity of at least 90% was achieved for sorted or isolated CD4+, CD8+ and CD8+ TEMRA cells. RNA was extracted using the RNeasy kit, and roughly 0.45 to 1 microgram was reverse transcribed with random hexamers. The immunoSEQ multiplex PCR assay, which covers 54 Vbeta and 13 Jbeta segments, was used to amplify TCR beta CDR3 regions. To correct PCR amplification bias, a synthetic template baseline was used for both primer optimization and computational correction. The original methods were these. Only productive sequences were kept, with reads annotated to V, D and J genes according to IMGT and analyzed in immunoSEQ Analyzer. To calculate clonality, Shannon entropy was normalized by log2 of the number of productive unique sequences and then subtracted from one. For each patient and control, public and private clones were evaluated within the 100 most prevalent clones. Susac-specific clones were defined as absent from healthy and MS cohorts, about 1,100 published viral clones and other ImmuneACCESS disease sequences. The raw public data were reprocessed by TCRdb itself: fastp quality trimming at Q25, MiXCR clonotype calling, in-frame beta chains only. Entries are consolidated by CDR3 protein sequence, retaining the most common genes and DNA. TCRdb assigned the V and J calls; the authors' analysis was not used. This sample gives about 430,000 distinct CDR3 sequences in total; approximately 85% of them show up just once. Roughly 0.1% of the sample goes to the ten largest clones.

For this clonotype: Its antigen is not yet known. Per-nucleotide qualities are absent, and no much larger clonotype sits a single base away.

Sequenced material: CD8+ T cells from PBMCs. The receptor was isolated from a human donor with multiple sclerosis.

The CDR3 loop reads CASSSGQASVEKLFF. The bases read TGTGCCAGCAGTTCTGGACAGGCCTCTGTGGAAAAACTGTTTTTT. This chain joins TRBV28 to TRBJ1-4; TRBD1 agrees with 7 junctional bases. The germline V end is reduced by 4 bases and the J end by 8 bases; junction bases left unmatched: 10. The CDR3 runs 15 residues from the cysteine to the phenylalanine. CDR3 DNA is the only sequence kept; it has 45 bases, read in frame from the first base. Based on the germline V gene, the CDR1 and CDR2 sequences are MDHEN and SYDVKM.